The 15 T cell receptor beta chains reported below all come from one sample, sequenced in a study of cytomegalovirus exposure and HLA in healthy donors (dated by TCRdb to 2016 to 2017). The library was obtained by the immunoSEQ multiplex PCR assay. The multiplex PCR relied on a mix of 60 forward primers for TCR Vbeta segments and 13 reverse primers for TCR Jbeta segments. The source is immuneACCESS, and TCRdb retained only in-frame sequences with V and J called. Part of the clones is not carried over; for the studies checked, unresolved V genes explain less than half of this, and the remainder is unexplained. Recorded for this sample are 150,000 to 200,000 clones; more than 75% of them occurred a single time. Of the sample, roughly 14% falls within the top ten clones. The sequenced sample consisted of PBMCs. The receptors derive from a middle-aged woman in good health and CMV-seronegative.

The chain carries TRBV15 and TRBJ2-7; the D is unclear. V lost 3 bases and J lost 0, with 9 bases in between. Germline CDR1 and CDR2: LNHNV and YYDKDF (reference sequence). The CDR3 totals 14 residues. CDR3 amino acids: CATSSIQSSYEQYF. Here the CDR3 DNA reads TGTGCCACCAGCAGCATACAGAGCTCCTACGAGCAGTACTTC. Looking up the rest from reference TRBV15 and TRBJ2-7 gives the full variable domain: DAMVIQNPRYQVTQFGKPVTLSCSQTLNHNVMYWYQQKSSQAPKLLFHYYDKDFNNEADTPDNFQSRRPNTSFCFLDIRSPGLGDTAMYLCATSSIQSSYEQYFGPGTRLTVT.

The chain employs TRBV14 and TRBJ1-3; D is possibly TRBD1 (5 bases). Germline CDR1 SGHDN, CDR2 FVKESK. The CDR3 length is 15 residues. The germline V and J ends were trimmed by 2 bases and 3 bases, with 11 bases remaining between them. The CDR3 reads CASSQQGSSGNTIYF. In DNA form, the CDR3 reads TGTGCCAGCAGCCAACAGGGTTCAAGTGGAAACACCATATATTTT.

The chain has TRBV7-6 and TRBJ2-3; TRBD2 matches at 11 bases. Germline CDR1 is SGHVS and CDR2 is FNYEAQ. The CDR3 totals 15 residues. The junction had 6 bases not matched to a gene; V was cut back by 1 base and J by 9 bases. The CDR3 nucleotides read TGTGCCAGCAGCTTAGACACTAGCGGGGGAGACACGCAGTATTTT. As protein: CASSLDTSGGDTQYF.

Points on this clone: An end of the junction does not agree with germline; a read error may underlie this. The chain links TRBV2 to TRBJ2-6; 10 positions match TRBD1. Germline V gene lookup returns CDR1 SNHLY and CDR2 FYNNEI. The CDR3 extends over 18 amino acids. Written as DNA, the CDR3 is TGTGCCAGCAGTCCCGGGACAGGGGCTTCCTCTGGGGCCAACGGCCTGACTTTC. As protein: CASSPGTGASSGANGLTF.

The gene calls are TRBV28 and TRBJ1-4; D is unclear. Per the germline V gene, CDR1 is MDHEN and CDR2 is SYDVKM. Trimming shortened V by 5 bases and J by 4 bases, and 14 bases separated the two germline ends. The CDR3 length is 15 residues. CDR3 loop: CASSPGQRVNEKLFF. CDR3 nucleotide sequence: TGTGCCAGCAGTCCGGGCCAGCGGGTTAATGAAAAACTGTTTTTT.

The CDR3 DNA reads as TGTGCCAGCAGCGCTAGGGGTAATGAGCAGTTCTTC. It encodes CASSARGNEQFF. The chain links TRBV9 to TRBJ2-1; D may be TRBD1 (5 bases). Germline V gene lookup returns CDR1 SGDLS and CDR2 YYNGEE. The length of the CDR3 is 12 residues. Trimming cost V 3 bases and J 7 bases, with 8 bases left between them.

The gene calls are TRBV7-2 and TRBJ2-5; TRBD2 agrees at 11 bases. Judging by the DNA end, TRBJ2-7 fits better; the J call may be wrong. CDR1 is SGHTA and CDR2 is FQGNSA in the germline V gene. The CDR3 loop spans 17 amino acids. The CDR3 spells CASSLGGSGRAGYEQYF. As DNA, the CDR3 is TGTGCCAGCAGCTTAGGTGGTAGCGGGAGGGCCGGCTACGAGCAGTACTTC.

This rearrangement joins TRBV7-3 to TRBJ2-5; 8 nucleotides align to TRBD1. From germline, CDR1 is SGHTA and CDR2 FQGTGA. Trimming cost V 5 bases and J 5 bases; bases outside gene matches: 10. The CDR3 consists of 15 residues. The CDR3 DNA sequence: TGTGCCAGCAGCCCCGGACAGGGCTCTCGGGAGACCCAGTACTTC. Its translation: CASSPGQGSRETQYF.

The rearrangement uses TRBV28 and TRBJ1-3; D is possibly TRBD1 (5 bases). V was shortened by 6 bases and J by 0 bases, with 12 bases between the two germline ends. The length of the CDR3 is 15 residues. Germline V gene data show CDR1 as MDHEN and CDR2 as SYDVKM. The CDR3 is CASRGVPSSGNTIYF. CDR3 nucleotide sequence: TGTGCCAGCAGAGGGGTCCCTAGCTCTGGAAACACCATATATTTT.

The chain recombines TRBV6-1 with TRBJ1-1, with D possibly TRBD1 on 6 matching bases. The CDR3 totals 14 residues. The germline V gene has CDR1 MNHNS and CDR2 SASEGT. Trimming removed 4 bases from V and 0 bases from J, with 9 bases in between. The CDR3 here is CASSATGLNTEAFF. DNA of the CDR3: TGTGCCAGCAGTGCTACAGGGTTGAACACTGAAGCTTTCTTT.

In this sample, this clone turned up once. The V call is TRBV6-5, the J call TRBJ2-3; D remains unclear. Germline-derived CDR1 and CDR2 are MNHEY and SVGAGI. CDR3 size: 11 residues. Trimming shortened V by 4 bases and J by 5 bases, and 4 bases separated the two germline ends. The CDR3 coding sequence is TGTGCCAGCAGTTTCGGAGATACGCAGTATTTT. It specifies CASSFGDTQYF.

The V and J genes are TRBV7-9 and TRBJ2-5; 8 bases agree with TRBD1. The germline V gene encodes CDR1 SEHNR and CDR2 FQNEAQ (reference sequence). The CDR3 has 15 residues. The J segment lost 5 bases and the V segment lost 5 bases, leaving 10 bases of the junction unmatched. The CDR3 loop reads CASSTGQGIRETQYF. The DNA for the CDR3 is TGTGCCAGCAGCACAGGACAGGGTATACGTGAGACCCAGTACTTC.

This rearrangement joins TRBV19 to TRBJ1-5; possibly TRBD1 for D (5 bases). Trimming removed 9 bases from V and 4 bases from J, with 22 bases in between. CDR3 size: 16 residues. Germline V CDR1 and CDR2: LNHDA, SQIVND (reference sequence). Here the CDR3 reads CASATSHRSLNQPQHF. The DNA of the CDR3 is TGTGCCAGCGCCACCTCACACAGGTCTCTAAATCAGCCCCAGCATTTT.

This sequence joins TRBV5-6 and TRBJ1-2; D remains ambiguous. Trimming stripped 2 bases from V and 5 bases from J, with 19 bases between. The CDR3 spans 16 residues. Looked up from germline, CDR1 is SGHDT and CDR2 is YYEEEE. CDR3 sequence: CASSFDSTADRYGYTF. In nucleotides, the CDR3 is TGTGCCAGCAGCTTTGATTCAACTGCTGATCGATATGGCTACACCTTC.

V usage is TRBV11-2 and J usage is TRBJ2-7; D perhaps matches TRBD1 (6 bases). Trimming pared 0 bases from V and 2 bases from J, leaving 11 bases between. The CDR3 covers 15 residues. Germline CDR1 and CDR2: SGHAT and FQNNGV. The CDR3 coding sequence is TGTGCCAGCAGCTTAGATCAGGGGAACACCTACGAGCAGTACTTC. It translates to CASSLDQGNTYEQYF.